Included here is one TCR beta chain sequence, with context. This clonotype was recorded at least ten times. Which antigen it targets is not known. Within one base of it there is no much larger clone, and no base qualities were kept. These data are taken from a study of Graves' ophthalmopathy and Graves' hyperthyroidism (dated by TCRdb to about 2018). For the wider study: Peripheral blood was collected before any treatment was given, at the time of initial diagnosis. A discovery set of 95 to 100 patients (43 ophthalmopathy, fewer than 60 stable hyperthyroidism) was enrolled to explore V-J signatures distinguishing ophthalmopathy from hyperthyroidism. Following sampling, methimazole starting at 30 mg daily was administered to hyperthyroidism patients, and high-dose intravenous methylprednisolone was administered to ophthalmopathy patients. For independent validation, a separate cohort was made up of some 19 hyperthyroidism patients plus 17 patients who later progressed from hyperthyroidism to ophthalmopathy. The study used TCR beta repertoire signatures to distinguish Graves' ophthalmopathy from Graves' hyperthyroidism and to predict progression to ophthalmopathy. In total, some 140 blood samples were TCR-sequenced: around 42 ophthalmopathy, under 85 hyperthyroidism and some 17 hyperthyroidism-to-ophthalmopathy patients. In over 5 hyperthyroidism patients, the T-cell repertoire of thyroid tissue was compared with the T-cell repertoire of blood.

From a lookup of the germline V gene, CDR1 and CDR2 are SGHVS and FQNEAQ. The CDR3, from cysteine to phenylalanine, totals 13 residues. CDR3 DNA is the only sequence kept; it has 39 bases, read in frame from the first base. The V end loses 8 bases and the J end loses 3 bases, and a stretch of 13 bases separates them. For repertoire sequencing, the TCR beta CDR3 regions were amplified from RNA transcripts. The first round was an RT-PCR using HTBI primers with the Qiagen OneStep RT-PCR kit, and this first round was followed by a second-round multiplex PCR, then size selection and purification. Libraries were sequenced on an Illumina HiSeq2000 using paired-end 100 bp reads. The authors' analysis ran thus. SOAPnuke was used to process the reads, removing any read that contained adapters or uncalled bases, had a mean Phred below 15, or lacked an exact match to the constant primer or identifier. COPE v1.2.5 was used to merge high-quality paired reads. Unique nucleotide sequences were defined as clonotypes and aligned to IMGT TRB V, D and J references using MiTCR v1.1. The analysis was limited to V-J combinations with a frequency above 0.0001, which together covered just over 98% of the repertoires. For each V-J combination, a TCR clonal expansion and chaos score was defined as F50 clonal expansion divided by the chaos observed in the TCRdist matrix. Welch's t-statistics and random forest were used to reduce features to about a dozen V-J combinations, which were fed into a naive Bayes classifier. Thyroid-blood repertoire similarity was quantified with the Morisita-Horn index. TCRdb redid the processing of the public reads, applying fastp at Q25 and MiXCR, and retained in-frame beta chains. Duplicate CDR3 protein sequences are folded into a single record with the most common DNA and genes. Clone size and V and J calls follow TCRdb, not the original study. Across this sample there are hundreds of thousands of distinct CDR3 sequences, with over 40% seen only once. The ten top clones hold around 3% of the sample.

Broad study findings and their caveats: Most expanded thyroid clonotypes with frequency above 0.001 were also detected in blood, suggesting blood repertoires may reflect the thyroid immune response. Ophthalmopathy was separated from stable hyperthyroidism by the 13-signature model with roughly 87% sensitivity and 81% to 84% specificity in cross-validation and with 80%/75% in the test set. In validation, the model predicted ophthalmopathy progression with about 71% sensitivity and 72.22% specificity; 12 predicted patients were CT-confirmed with GO in a median of roughly 6.8 months. Sample size was not predetermined statistically, and investigators were not blinded to group allocation.

Patients with ophthalmopathy had moderately to severely active disease, with a Clinical Activity Score of 3 or more, a NOSPECS grade of 4 or more, and a disease duration of less than 3 months. Patients were excluded if they had other autoimmune diseases, uncontrolled infections, pregnancy or lactation. Clinical symptoms, serum thyroxine, TRAb, thyroid ultrasound and orbital computed tomography formed the basis of the diagnosis. Ficoll-Paque density gradient centrifugation was used to isolate PBMCs from around 9.1 ml of fresh peripheral blood. Total RNA was extracted with Trizol reagent and quality-checked on an Agilent 2100 Bioanalyzer.

The sample was peripheral blood. The receptor was isolated from an adult man with Graves' ophthalmopathy. Recombination joined TRBV7-8 with TRBJ1-1; perhaps TRBD1 is the D gene, with 5 bases matching. The sequence in DNA is TGTGCCAGCGCCCTCTCCAGGGACACTGAAGCTTTCTTT. Translated, it reads CASALSRDTEAFF.